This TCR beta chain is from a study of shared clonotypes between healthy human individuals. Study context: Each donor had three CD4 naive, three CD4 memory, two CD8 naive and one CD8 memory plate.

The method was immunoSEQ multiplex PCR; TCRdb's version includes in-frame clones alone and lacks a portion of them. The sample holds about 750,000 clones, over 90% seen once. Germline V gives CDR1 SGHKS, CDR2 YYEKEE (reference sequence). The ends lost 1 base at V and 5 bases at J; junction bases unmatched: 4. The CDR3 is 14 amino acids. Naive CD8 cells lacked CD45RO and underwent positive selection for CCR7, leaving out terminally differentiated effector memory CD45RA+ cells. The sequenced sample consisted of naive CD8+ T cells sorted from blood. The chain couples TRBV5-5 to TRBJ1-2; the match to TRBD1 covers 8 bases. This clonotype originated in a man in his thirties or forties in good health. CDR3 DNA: TGTGCCAGCAGCTTGCCGGGACAGGCGTATGGCTACACCTTC. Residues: CASSLPGQAYGYTF.